The 17 T cell receptor beta chains below were found in one sample sequenced in a study of post-analysis software for immune sequencing data. TCR beta libraries were prepared from cDNA with unique molecular identifiers. MiXCR, run by TCRdb on the PCR reads, gives a single entry per CDR3 protein. The repertoire consists of 820,000 or so distinct CDR3 sequences, with around 53% occurring once and the leading ten covering around 4.5%. These TCRs' antigens remain unknown. Regarding the study as a whole: Controls had lower frequencies than patients of roughly five TRBV segments, which included TRBV5-6, TRBV5-1 and TRBV20-1.

Sequenced material: blood. These receptors all stem from a girl between 5 and 17 years old with multiple sclerosis.

The chain has TRBV7-9 and TRBJ2-1, with a possible D match to TRBD2 (6 bases). Germline values: CDR1 SEHNR, CDR2 FQNEAQ (reference sequence). This CDR3 comprises 15 residues. Between the trimmed V and J ends, which lost 4 bases and 5 bases, there was a span of 15 bases. The CDR3 DNA follows: TGTGCCAGCAGCTACGGGGGACTGGCTAACAATGAGCAGTTCTTC. It codes for CASSYGGLANNEQFF.

The genes are TRBV4-1 and TRBJ2-5; D not certain. The J call may be mistaken, given a closer DNA end match to TRBJ2-7. The V gene's germline CDR1 is MGHRA and CDR2 YSYEKL. There are 14 residues in the CDR3. DNA for the CDR3: TGCGCCAGCAGCCTGGGTCAAATGGTCGACGAGCAGTACTTC. This encodes CASSLGQMVDEQYF.

In this sample, this clonotype turned up a few times. The V gene is TRBV20-1, the J gene TRBJ2-7; D call uncertain. V lost 2 bases, J lost 3 bases, and 8 bases lay in between. This CDR3 spans 12 amino acids. CDR1 and CDR2 (germline): DFQATT, SNEGSKA (reference sequence). As DNA, the CDR3 is TGCAGTGCTAGATCGACGGGCTACGAGCAGTACTTC. As protein: CSARSTGYEQYF.

For this clonotype: As the CDR3 is not closed by the conserved phenylalanine or tryptophan, this likely results from a read error. The CDR3 DNA reads as TGTGCCAGCAGCTATACAGGGGGCCAGGACATTCAGTACGTC. Its protein product is CASSYTGGQDIQYV. This chain uses TRBV11-2 with TRBJ2-4; 9 nucleotides agree with TRBD1. V lost 4 bases to trimming and J lost 8 bases; unmatched junction nucleotides: 6. Germline CDR1 reads SGHAT; CDR2 reads FQNNGV. This CDR3 contains 14 residues.

As regards this clonotype: Mismatch with germline at one junction end may stem from a read error. This chain links TRBV20-1 with TRBJ2-7, with a possible D match to TRBD1 (5 bases). The CDR3 totals 13 residues. Germline CDR1 reads DFQATT; CDR2 reads SNEGSKA (reference sequence). The CDR3 reads CGATSRQTYEQYF. CDR3 sequence (DNA): TGCGGTGCTACTTCCCGACAGACCTACGAGCAGTACTTC.

This clonotype was seen a single time. The DNA of the CDR3 is TGCAGCGTTGATCCGACAGGGGGCTTGGGTGGCTACACCTTC. It is translated as CSVDPTGGLGGYTF. The chain carries TRBV29-1 and TRBJ1-2; 10 nucleotides align to TRBD1. The CDR3 consists of 14 residues. Trimming removed 3 bases from V and 7 bases from J; junction bases left unmatched: 8. Germline-derived CDR1 and CDR2 are SQVTM and ANQGSEA.

The chain is built from TRBV5-1 and TRBJ2-5, with 10 bases identical to TRBD2. The trim removed 3 bases at V and 6 bases at J, leaving 14 bases unmatched. The CDR3 sequence is 17 residues long. Germline assignment: CDR1 SGHRS and CDR2 YFSETQ. The CDR3 nucleotides are TGCGCCAGCAGCTGGGACCCGGCGGCTAGCGGGGGAAAGACCCAGTACTTC. As protein: CASSWDPAASGGKTQYF. Based on the CDR3 plus reference TRBV5-1 and TRBJ2-5, the full variable domain is KAGVTQTPRYLIKTRGQQVTLSCSPISGHRSVSWYQQTPGQGLQFLFEYFSETQRNKGNFPGRFSGRQFSNSRSEMNVSTLELGDSALYLCASSWDPAASGGKTQYFGPGTRLLVL.

The rearrangement links TRBV29-1 to TRBJ2-7; perhaps TRBD1 as D (5 bases). V was trimmed by 6 bases and J by 1 base, leaving 10 bases between them. The germline V gene has CDR1 SQVTM and CDR2 ANQGSEA. The CDR3 contains 12 residues. The CDR3 here is CSVRQPSYEQYF. Written as DNA, the CDR3 is TGCAGCGTCCGACAGCCTTCCTACGAGCAGTACTTC.

This clonotype was seen a few times. The genes are TRBV7-9 and TRBJ2-3; weak D call: TRBD2 (7 bases). The CDR3 has 19 amino acids. The germline V gene has CDR1 SEHNR and CDR2 FQNEAQ (reference sequence). Trimming pared 5 bases from V and 7 bases from J, leaving 31 bases between. The CDR3 spells CASSVPTGILAGATYTQYF. DNA of the CDR3: TGTGCCAGCAGCGTCCCGACAGGAATTCTGGCGGGAGCGACTTATACGCAGTATTTT.

This chain uses TRBV12-3 or TRBV12-4 with TRBJ2-1, with D unresolved. CDR3 length equals 9 residues. Trimming removed 8 bases at V and 12 bases at J, with 8 bases between. The DNA for the CDR3 is TGTGCCAGCGGGGTCCCGCAGTTCTTC. It encodes CASGVPQFF.

This sequence joins TRBV12-3 or TRBV12-4 and TRBJ2-4; D may be TRBD2 (7 bases). V was clipped by 3 bases and J by 8 bases, with 11 bases between them. CDR3 length equals 13 residues. The CDR3 is CASSLGGGDIQYF. The CDR3 nucleotides read TGTGCCAGCAGTTTGGGAGGGGGGGACATTCAGTACTTC.

Written as DNA, the CDR3 is TGTGCCAGCAGCGTAACTCCGGGACTAGTGGGAGAGACCCAGTACTTC. Its translation: CASSVTPGLVGETQYF. The V and J genes are TRBV9 and TRBJ2-5, with 8 bases identical to TRBD2. Losses at the gene ends were 1 base for V and 4 bases for J; bases not matched to a gene: 9. The CDR3 totals 16 residues. Germline V gives CDR1 SGDLS, CDR2 YYNGEE.

In regard to this clonotype: At one end, the junction sequence differs from germline, possibly due to a read error. As DNA, the CDR3 is TGTGCCACCGGTGACCTACAGGACATTCAGTACTTC. It yields the protein CATGDLQDIQYF. This chain uses TRBV24-1 with TRBJ2-4; perhaps TRBD1 as D (5 bases). The CDR3 totals 12 residues. In germline, CDR1 is KGHDR, CDR2 SFDVKD.

The CDR3 loop reads CASSKQGREYF. The DNA for the CDR3 is TGTGCCAGCAGCAAACAGGGAAGGGAGTACTTC. This chain uses TRBV2 with TRBJ2-4, with D possibly matching TRBD1 (6 bases). CDR1 and CDR2 (germline): SNHLY, FYNNEI. This CDR3 spans 11 amino acids. Trimming removed 6 bases from V and 14 bases from J, with 14 bases in between.

The CDR3 loop is CSARDRRVMYNEQFF. The CDR3 nucleotides are TGCAGTGCTAGAGATAGGCGGGTAATGTACAATGAGCAGTTCTTC. This chain links TRBV20-1 with TRBJ2-1; tentative D call: TRBD2 (5 bases). The length of the CDR3 is 15 residues. Germline loops: CDR1 DFQATT, CDR2 SNEGSKA (reference sequence). V gave up 0 bases and J gave up 4 bases, with 13 bases separating them.

This chain joins TRBV13 and TRBJ2-3; TRBD2 matches at 8 bases. The CDR3 runs 16 residues. The V gene end was trimmed by 0 bases and the J gene end by 4 bases; junction bases not matched to a gene: 6. Germline-derived CDR1 and CDR2 are PRHDT and FYEKMQ (reference sequence). The CDR3 region has the DNA TGTGCCAGCAGCTTAGGCCGAGCGGGAGTGCCAGATACGCAGTATTTT. Its translation: CASSLGRAGVPDTQYF. Full variable domain (missing parts from reference TRBV13 and TRBJ2-3): AAGVIQSPRHLIKEKRETATLKCYPIPRHDTVYWYQQGPGQDPQFLISFYEKMQSDKGSIPDRFSAQQFSDYHSELNMSSLELGDSALYFCASSLGRAGVPDTQYFGPGTRLTVL.

V and J are TRBV7-6 and TRBJ2-4; 14 nucleotides align to TRBD2. Germline V gives CDR1 SGHVS, CDR2 FNYEAQ. The V gene end was trimmed by 7 bases and the J gene end by 1 base; junction bases not matched to a gene: 12. The CDR3 has 19 residues. CDR3 DNA: TGTGCCAGCAACGAATTCGGACTAGCGGGGGGAGAGGCCAAAAACATTCAGTACTTC. Translation gives CASNEFGLAGGEAKNIQYF.